The clone carrying this T cell receptor beta chain showed up many times. Subjects aged 18 to 65 presented with newly diagnosed hyperthyroidism of less than 2 months' duration. It was over 9.5 ml of fresh peripheral blood that supplied the PBMCs. The source of the sample is a study of T cells in Graves' hyperthyroidism and ophthalmopathy. Germline V gives CDR1 MNHNS, CDR2 SASEGT. The CDR3 consists of 14 residues. J gave up 3 bases and V 5 bases, and 7 bases lay outside the gene matches. Using RNA transcripts as the source, TCR beta CDR3 regions were amplified. The TCR CDR3 first-round RT-PCR relied on the HTBI primer set. One entry per CDR3 protein results from TCRdb running MiXCR on the multiplex PCR reads. The sample gives 300,000 to 450,000 distinct CDR3 sequences, more than 11% of which show up once; around 10% is in the top ten.

The V gene is TRBV6-1, the J gene TRBJ2-7; 7 nucleotides match TRBD1. The TCR comes from a woman aged 55-75 years with Graves' hyperthyroidism. Specimen: blood. CDR3 in amino acids: CASSPDRFIYEQYF. DNA for the CDR3: TGTGCCAGCAGTCCGGACAGGTTCATCTACGAGCAGTACTTC.